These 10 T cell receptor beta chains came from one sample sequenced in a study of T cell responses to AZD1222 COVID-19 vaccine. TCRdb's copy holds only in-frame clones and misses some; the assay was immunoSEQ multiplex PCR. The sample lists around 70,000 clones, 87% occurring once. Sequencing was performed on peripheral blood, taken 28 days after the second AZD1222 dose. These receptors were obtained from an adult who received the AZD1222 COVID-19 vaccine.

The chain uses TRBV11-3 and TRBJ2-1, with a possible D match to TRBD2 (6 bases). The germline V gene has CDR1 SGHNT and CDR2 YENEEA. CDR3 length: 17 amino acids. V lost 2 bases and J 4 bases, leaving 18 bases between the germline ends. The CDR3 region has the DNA TGTGCCAGCAGCTTAAGGGGTGCCGGGACTCTTTACAATGAGCAGTTCTTC. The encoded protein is CASSLRGAGTLYNEQFF.

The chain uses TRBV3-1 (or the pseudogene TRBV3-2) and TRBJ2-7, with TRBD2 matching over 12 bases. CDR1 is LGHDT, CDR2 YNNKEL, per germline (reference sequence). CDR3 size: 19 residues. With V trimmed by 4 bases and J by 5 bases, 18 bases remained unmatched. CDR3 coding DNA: TGTGCCAGCAGCCCTCTCGATTACGACCGGACTAGCGGGAACCACGAGCAGTACTTC. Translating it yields CASSPLDYDRTSGNHEQYF.

The CDR3 protein is CASSLSSDEQFF. The CDR3 nucleotides read TGTGCCAGCAGCTTATCTTCCGATGAGCAGTTCTTC. The gene calls are TRBV7-9 and TRBJ2-1; D unresolved. V lost 2 bases, J lost 8 bases, and 7 bases lay in between. The CDR3 covers 12 residues. The germline CDR1 and CDR2 sequences are SEHNR and FQNEAQ (reference sequence).

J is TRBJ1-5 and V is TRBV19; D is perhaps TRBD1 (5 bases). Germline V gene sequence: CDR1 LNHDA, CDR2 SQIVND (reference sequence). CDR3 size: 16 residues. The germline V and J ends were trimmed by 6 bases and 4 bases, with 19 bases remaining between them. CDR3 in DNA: TGTGCCAGTAGGGGGACCGATTTCTCCCGAAATCAGCCCCAGCATTTT. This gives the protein CASRGTDFSRNQPQHF.

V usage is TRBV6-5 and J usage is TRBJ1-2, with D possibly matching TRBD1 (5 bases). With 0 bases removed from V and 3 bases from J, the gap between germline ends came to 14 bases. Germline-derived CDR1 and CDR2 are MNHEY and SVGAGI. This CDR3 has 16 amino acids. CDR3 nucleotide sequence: TGTGCCAGCAGTTACTCGTCAACAGGTTGGGACTATGGCTACACCTTC. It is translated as CASSYSSTGWDYGYTF.

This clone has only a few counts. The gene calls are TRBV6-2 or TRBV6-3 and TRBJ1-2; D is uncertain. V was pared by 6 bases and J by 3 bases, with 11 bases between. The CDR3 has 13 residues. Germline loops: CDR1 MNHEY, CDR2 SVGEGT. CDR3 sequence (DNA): TGTGCCAGCAGCTCTGACCGTGACTATGGCTACACCTTC. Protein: CASSSDRDYGYTF.

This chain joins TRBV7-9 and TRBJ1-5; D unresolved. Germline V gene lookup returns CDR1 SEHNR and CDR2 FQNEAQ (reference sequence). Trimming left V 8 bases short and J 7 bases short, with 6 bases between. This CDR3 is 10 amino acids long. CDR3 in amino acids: CASGEQPQHF. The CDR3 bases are TGTGCCAGCGGGGAACAGCCCCAGCATTTT.

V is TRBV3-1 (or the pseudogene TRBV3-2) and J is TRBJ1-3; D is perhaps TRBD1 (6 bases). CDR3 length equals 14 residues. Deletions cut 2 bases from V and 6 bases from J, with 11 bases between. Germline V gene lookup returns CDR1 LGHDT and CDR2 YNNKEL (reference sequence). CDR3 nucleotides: TGTGCCAGCAGCCAATTCACAGGGACAAACACCATATATTTT. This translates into CASSQFTGTNTIYF.

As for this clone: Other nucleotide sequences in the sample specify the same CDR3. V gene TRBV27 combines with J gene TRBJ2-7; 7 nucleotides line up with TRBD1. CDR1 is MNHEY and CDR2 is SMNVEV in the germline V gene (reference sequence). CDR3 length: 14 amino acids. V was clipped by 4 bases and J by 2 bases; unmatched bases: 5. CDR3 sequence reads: CASSWDRGPYEQYF. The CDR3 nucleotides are TGTGCCAGCAGTTGGGACAGAGGACCCTACGAGCAGTACTTC.

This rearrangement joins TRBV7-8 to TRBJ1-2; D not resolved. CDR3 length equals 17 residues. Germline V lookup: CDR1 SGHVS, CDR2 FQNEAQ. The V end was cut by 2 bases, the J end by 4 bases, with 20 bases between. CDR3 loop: CASSLHEGSRIGYGYTF. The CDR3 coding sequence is TGTGCCAGCAGCTTACACGAGGGAAGCCGGATTGGCTATGGCTACACCTTC.